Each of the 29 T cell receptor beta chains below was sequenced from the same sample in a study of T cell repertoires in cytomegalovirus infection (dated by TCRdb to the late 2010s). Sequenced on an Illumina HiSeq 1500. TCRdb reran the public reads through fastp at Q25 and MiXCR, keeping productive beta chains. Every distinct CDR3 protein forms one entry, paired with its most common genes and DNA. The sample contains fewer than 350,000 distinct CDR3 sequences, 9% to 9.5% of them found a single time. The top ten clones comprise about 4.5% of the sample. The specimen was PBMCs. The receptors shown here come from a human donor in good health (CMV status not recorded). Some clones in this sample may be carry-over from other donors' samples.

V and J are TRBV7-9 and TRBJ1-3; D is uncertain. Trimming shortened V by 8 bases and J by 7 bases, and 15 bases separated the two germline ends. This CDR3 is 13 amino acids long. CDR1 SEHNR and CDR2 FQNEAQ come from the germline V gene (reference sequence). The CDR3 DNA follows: TGTGCCAGCCGTTTATTGGTGGTGAACACCATATATTTT. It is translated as CASRLLVVNTIYF.

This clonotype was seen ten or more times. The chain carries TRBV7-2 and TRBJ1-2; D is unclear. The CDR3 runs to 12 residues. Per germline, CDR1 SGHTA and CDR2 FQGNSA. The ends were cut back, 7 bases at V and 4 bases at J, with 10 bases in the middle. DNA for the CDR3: TGTGCCAGCACCGGACGTTTCTATGGCTACACCTTC. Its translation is CASTGRFYGYTF.

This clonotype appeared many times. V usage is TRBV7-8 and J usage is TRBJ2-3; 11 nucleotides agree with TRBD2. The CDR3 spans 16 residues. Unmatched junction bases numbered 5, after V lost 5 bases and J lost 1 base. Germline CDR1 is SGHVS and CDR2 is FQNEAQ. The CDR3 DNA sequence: TGTGCCAGCAGCCTCAAGACTAGCGGGGGCACAGATACGCAGTATTTT. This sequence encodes CASSLKTSGGTDTQYF.

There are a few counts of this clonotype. The CDR3 sequence: CASSTRKREVPYNEQFF. Written as DNA, the CDR3 is TGTGCCAGCAGTACCCGTAAGCGGGAGGTACCCTACAATGAGCAGTTCTTC. This rearrangement joins TRBV28 to TRBJ2-1; 9 bases fit TRBD2. Germline V lookup: CDR1 MDHEN, CDR2 SYDVKM. The CDR3 extends over 17 amino acids. Unmatched junction bases numbered 10, after V lost 5 bases and J lost 2 bases.

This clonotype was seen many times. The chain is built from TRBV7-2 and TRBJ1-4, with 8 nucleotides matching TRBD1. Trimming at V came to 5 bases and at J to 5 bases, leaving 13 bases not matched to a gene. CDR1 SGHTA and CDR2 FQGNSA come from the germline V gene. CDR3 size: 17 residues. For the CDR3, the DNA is TGTGCCAGCAGCCTCCGACCCCCGGGACAGGCAAATGAAAAACTGTTTTTT. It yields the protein CASSLRPPGQANEKLFF.

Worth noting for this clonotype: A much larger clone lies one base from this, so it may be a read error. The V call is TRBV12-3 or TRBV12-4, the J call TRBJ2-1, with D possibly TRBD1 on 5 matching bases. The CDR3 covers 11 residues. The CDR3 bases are TGTGCCAGAAGTTTAACCAGGGTGCAGTTCTTC. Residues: CARSLTRVQFF.

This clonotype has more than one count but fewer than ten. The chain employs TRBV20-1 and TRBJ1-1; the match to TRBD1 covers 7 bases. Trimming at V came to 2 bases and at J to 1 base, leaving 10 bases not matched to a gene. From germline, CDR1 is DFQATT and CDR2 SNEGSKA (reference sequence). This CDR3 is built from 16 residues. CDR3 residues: CSARPTQGVTNTEAFF. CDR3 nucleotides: TGCAGTGCTAGACCTACCCAGGGGGTAACGAACACTGAAGCTTTCTTT.

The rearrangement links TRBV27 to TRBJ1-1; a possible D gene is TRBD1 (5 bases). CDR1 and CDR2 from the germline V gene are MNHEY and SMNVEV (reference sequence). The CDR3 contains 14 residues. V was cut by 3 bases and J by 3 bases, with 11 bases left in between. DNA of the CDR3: TGTGCCAGCAGTTTCTGGCAGGGACACACTGAAGCTTTCTTT. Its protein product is CASSFWQGHTEAFF.

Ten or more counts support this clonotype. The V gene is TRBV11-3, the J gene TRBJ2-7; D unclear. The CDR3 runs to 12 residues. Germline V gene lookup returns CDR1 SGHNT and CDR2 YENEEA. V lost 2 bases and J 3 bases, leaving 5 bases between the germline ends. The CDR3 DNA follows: TGTGCCAGCAGCTTAAACAACTACGAGCAGTACTTC. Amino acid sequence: CASSLNNYEQYF.

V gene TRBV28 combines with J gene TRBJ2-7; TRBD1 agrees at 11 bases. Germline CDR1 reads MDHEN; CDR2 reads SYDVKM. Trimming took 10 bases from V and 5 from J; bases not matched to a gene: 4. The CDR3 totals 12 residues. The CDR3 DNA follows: TGTGCCACCCGGGACAGGGGGAACGAGCAGTACTTC. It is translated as CATRDRGNEQYF.

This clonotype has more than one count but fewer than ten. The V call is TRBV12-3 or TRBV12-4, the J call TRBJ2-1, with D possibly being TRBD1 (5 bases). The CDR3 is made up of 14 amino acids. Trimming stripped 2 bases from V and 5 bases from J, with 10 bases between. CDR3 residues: CASSLRVRDNEQFF. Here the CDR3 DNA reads TGTGCCAGCAGTTTAAGGGTCAGGGACAATGAGCAGTTCTTC.

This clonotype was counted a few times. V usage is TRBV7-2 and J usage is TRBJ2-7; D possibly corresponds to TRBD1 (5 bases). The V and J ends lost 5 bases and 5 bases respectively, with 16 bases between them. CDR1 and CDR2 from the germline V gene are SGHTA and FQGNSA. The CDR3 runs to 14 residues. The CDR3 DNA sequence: TGTGCCAGCAGCCCGCCCGACAGATTTAACGAGCAGTACTTC. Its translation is CASSPPDRFNEQYF.

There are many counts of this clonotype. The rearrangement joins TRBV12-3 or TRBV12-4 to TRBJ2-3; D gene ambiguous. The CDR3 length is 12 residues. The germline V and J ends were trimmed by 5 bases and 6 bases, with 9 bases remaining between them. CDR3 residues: CASSPLGDTQYF. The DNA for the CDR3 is TGTGCCAGCAGTCCCCTGGGGGATACGCAGTATTTT.

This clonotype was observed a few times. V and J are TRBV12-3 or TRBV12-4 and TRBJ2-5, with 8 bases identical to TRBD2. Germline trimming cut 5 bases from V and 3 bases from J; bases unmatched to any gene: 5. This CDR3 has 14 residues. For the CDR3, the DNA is TGTGCCAGCAGTGTTCTTAGCGGGGAAGAGACCCAGTACTTC. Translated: CASSVLSGEETQYF.

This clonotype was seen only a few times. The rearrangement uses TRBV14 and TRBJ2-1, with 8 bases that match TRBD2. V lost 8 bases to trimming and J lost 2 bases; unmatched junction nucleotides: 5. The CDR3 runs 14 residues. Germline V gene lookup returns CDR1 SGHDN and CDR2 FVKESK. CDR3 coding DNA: TGTGCCAGCTCTAATAGCGGGGCCTACAATGAGCAGTTCTTC. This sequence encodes CASSNSGAYNEQFF.

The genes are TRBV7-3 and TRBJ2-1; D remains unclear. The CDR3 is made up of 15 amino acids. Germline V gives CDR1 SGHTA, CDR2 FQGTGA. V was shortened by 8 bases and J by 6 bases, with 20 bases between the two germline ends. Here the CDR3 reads CASPPVGLSPNEQFF. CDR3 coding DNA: TGTGCCAGCCCTCCGGTCGGGTTGTCCCCCAATGAGCAGTTCTTC.

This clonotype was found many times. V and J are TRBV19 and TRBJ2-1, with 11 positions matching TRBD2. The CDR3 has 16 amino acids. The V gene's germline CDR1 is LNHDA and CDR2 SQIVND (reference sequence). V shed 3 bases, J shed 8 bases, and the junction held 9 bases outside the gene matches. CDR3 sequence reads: CASSMEETSGVDEQFF. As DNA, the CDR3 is TGTGCCAGTAGTATGGAGGAGACTAGCGGGGTGGATGAGCAGTTCTTC.

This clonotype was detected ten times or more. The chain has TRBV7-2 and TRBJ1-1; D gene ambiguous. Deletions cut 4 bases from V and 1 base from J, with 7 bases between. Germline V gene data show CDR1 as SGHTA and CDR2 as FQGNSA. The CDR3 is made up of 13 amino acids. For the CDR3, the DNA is TGTGCCAGCAGCTCGTTCAGGAACACTGAAGCTTTCTTT. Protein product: CASSSFRNTEAFF.

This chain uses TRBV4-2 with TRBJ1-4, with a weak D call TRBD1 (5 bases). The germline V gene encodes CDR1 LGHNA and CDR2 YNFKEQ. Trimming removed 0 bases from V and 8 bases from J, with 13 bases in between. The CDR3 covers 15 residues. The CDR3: CASSQDYRGGEKLFF. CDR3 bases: TGTGCCAGCAGCCAAGATTATAGGGGCGGAGAAAAACTGTTTTTT.

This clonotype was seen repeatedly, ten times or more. CDR3 DNA sequence: TGTGCCAGTAGTAGGGACAGGTGGCCTGAAGCTTTCTTT. It specifies CASSRDRWPEAFF. This chain uses TRBV19 with TRBJ1-1, with TRBD1 identical over 8 bases. The CDR3 totals 13 residues. The trim removed 4 bases at V and 6 bases at J, leaving 4 bases unmatched. Germline CDR1 LNHDA, CDR2 SQIVND (reference sequence).

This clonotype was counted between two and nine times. For the CDR3, the DNA is TGCGCCAGCAGCCAAGAACCGGGTCAGAAAAGCTCCTACGAGCAGTACTTC. Translation gives CASSQEPGQKSSYEQYF. The chain carries TRBV4-3 and TRBJ2-7, with unresolved D. The germline V and J ends were trimmed by 0 bases and 0 bases, with 15 bases remaining between them. The CDR3 contains 17 residues. Per germline, CDR1 LGHNA and CDR2 YSLEER.

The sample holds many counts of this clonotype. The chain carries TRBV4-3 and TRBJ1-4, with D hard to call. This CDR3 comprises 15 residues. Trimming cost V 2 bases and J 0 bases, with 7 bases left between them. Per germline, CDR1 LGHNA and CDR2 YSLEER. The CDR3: CASSQQVATNEKLFF. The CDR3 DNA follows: TGCGCCAGCAGCCAACAGGTTGCAACTAATGAAAAACTGTTTTTT.

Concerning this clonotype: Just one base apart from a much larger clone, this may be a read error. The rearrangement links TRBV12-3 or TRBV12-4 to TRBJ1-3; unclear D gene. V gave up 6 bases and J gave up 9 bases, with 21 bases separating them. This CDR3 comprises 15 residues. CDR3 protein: CASSSPLYPETTIYF. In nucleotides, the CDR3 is TGTGCCAGCAGCAGCCCTCTTTATCCGGAAACCACCATATATTTT.

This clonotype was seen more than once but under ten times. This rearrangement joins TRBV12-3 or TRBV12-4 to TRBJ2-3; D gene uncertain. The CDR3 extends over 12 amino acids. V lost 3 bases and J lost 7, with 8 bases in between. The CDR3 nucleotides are TGTGCCAGCAGTTTGGGCAGAAATACGCAGTATTTT. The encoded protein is CASSLGRNTQYF.

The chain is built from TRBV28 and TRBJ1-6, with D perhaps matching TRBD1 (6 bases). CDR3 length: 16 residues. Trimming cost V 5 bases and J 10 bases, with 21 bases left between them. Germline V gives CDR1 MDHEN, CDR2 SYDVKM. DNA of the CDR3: TGTGCCAGCAGTCCCCAACAGGGTTTGGGTTTGTCACCCCTCCACTTT. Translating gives CASSPQQGLGLSPLHF.

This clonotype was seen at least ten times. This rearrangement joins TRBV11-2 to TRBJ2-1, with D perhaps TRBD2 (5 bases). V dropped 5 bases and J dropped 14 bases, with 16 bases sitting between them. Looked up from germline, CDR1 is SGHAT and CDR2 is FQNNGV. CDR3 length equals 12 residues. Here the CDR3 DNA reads TGTGCCAGCAGCCCAGGCGGGTGGGGAGAGTTCTTC. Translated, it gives CASSPGGWGEFF.

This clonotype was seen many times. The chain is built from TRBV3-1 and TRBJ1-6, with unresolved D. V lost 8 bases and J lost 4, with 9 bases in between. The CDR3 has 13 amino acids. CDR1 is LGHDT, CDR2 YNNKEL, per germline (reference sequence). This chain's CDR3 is CASGTQYNSPLHF. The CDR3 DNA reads TGTGCCAGCGGAACTCAGTATAATTCACCCCTCCACTTT.

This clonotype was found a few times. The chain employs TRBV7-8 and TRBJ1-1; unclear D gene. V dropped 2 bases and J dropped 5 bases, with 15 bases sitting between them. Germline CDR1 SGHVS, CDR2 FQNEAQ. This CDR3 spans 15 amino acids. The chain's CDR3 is CASSLSSASGTEAFF. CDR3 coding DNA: TGTGCCAGCAGCTTAAGTTCAGCCTCGGGAACTGAAGCTTTCTTT.

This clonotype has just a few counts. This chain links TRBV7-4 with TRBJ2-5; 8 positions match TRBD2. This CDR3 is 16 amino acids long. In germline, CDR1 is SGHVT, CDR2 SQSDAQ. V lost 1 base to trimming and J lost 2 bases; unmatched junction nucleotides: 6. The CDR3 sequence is CASSLGASGLQETQYF. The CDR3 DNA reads TGTGCCAGCAGCTTAGGCGCTAGCGGGCTACAAGAGACCCAGTACTTC. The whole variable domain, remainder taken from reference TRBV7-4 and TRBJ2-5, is GAGVSQSPRYKVAKRGRDVALRCDSISGHVTLYWYRQTLGQGSEVLTYSQSDAQRDKSGRPSGRFSAERPERSVSTLKIQRTEQGDSAVYLCASSLGASGLQETQYFGPGTRLLVL.